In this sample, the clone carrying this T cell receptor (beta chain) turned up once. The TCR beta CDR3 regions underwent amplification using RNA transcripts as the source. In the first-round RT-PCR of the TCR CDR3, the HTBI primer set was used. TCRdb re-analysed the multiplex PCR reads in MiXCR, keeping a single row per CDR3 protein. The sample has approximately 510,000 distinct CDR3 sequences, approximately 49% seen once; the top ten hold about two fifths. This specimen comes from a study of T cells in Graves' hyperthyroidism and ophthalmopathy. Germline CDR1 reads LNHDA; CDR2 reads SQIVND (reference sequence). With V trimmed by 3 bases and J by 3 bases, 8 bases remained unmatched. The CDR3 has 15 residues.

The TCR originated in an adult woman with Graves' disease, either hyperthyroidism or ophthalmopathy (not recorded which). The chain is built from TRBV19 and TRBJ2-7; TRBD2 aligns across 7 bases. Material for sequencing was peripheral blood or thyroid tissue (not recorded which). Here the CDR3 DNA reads TGTGCCAGTAGTATTGTCGGCGGGAGCTACTACGAGCAGTACTTC. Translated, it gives CASSIVGGSYYEQYF. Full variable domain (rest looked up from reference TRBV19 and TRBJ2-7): DGGITQSPKYLFRKEGQNVTLSCEQNLNHDAMYWYRQDPGQGLRLIYYSQIVNDFQKGDIAEGYSVSREKKESFPLTVTSAQKNPTAFYLCASSIVGGSYYEQYFGPGTRLTVT.